The subject of this entry is one TCR beta chain. A split of CD4+ cells into CD45RA+ naive and CD45RA-negative memory subsets was performed. Under the authors' procedure: Because ImmunoSEQ provided only junction sequences with no quality scores, the filtering differed. Method: immunoSEQ multiplex PCR; TCRdb's copy keeps in-frame clones and lacks some. V and J calls and clone size are those listed in that table; D and trimming were worked out from the DNA. In the table there are under 2.5 million clones, roughly 92% of which are singletons. V lost 4 bases and J 1 base, leaving 13 bases between the germline ends. CDR3 length: 15 amino acids. The V gene's germline CDR1 is MDHEN and CDR2 SYDVKM. This specimen comes from a study of shared clonotypes between healthy human individuals. Across the study: Three plates each covered CD4 naive and memory; CD8 naive two, CD8 memory one.

The source material was naive CD4+ T cells from PBMCs. Sample subset: CD45RA+ positively selected. This chain joins TRBV28 and TRBJ1-1; maybe TRBD1 (6 bases). This clonotype was sampled from a man between 18 and 29 years old in good health. Some clones in this sample may be carry-over from other donors' samples. CDR3 DNA: TGTGCCAGCAGTTCCCCAGGGGATGGGAACACTGAAGCTTTCTTT. Protein: CASSSPGDGNTEAFF.